This is a list of T cell receptor beta chains from one sample in a study of T cell responses to AZD1222 COVID-19 vaccine. Assay used: immunoSEQ multiplex PCR; TCRdb lists only in-frame clones, some missing. Seen here are some 150,000 clones, 70% to 90% observed once, and the top ten hold about 4.1%. Material: peripheral blood, obtained 28 days after the second dose of the MenACWY control vaccine. The receptors shown here come from an adult who received the MenACWY meningococcal vaccine as a control. Both conserved end residues are part of each CDR3. A D gene is named only where the DNA matches it firmly. Clone size is given for some rows only: seen once, a few or many times, or a class if the clone is expanded.

TRBJ1-2 TRBD1 14 TRBV5-1 - CASSTPTGGDGYTF TGCGCCAGCAGCACTCCGACAGGGGGGGATGGCTACACCTTC
TRBJ2-7 TRBD1 13 TRBV30 - CAWSGETGLEQYF TGTGCCTGGAGTGGAGAGACAGGGCTCGAGCAGTACTTC
TRBJ2-7 - 14 TRBV20-1 - CSASWSGGSPEQYF TGCAGTGCTAGTTGGTCTGGGGGGAGTCCCGAGCAGTACTTC
TRBJ2-7 TRBD2 15 TRBV11-2 many CASSPGTSGSRRQYF TGTGCCAGCAGCCCTGGGACTAGCGGTTCACGGAGGCAGTACTTC
TRBJ1-3 - 11 TRBV10-3 - CAIRRAATIYF TGTGCCATCAGGAGAGCGGCCACCATATATTTT
TRBJ1-1 - 16 TRBV6-2/TRBV6-3 few CASSLVSGPANTEAFF TGTGCCAGCAGTTTAGTGTCAGGTCCCGCCAACACTGAAGCTTTCTTT
TRBJ1-5 - 13 TRBV28 - CASRQGWNQPQHF TGTGCCAGCAGGCAGGGATGGAATCAGCCCCAGCATTTT
TRBJ2-7 - 13 TRBV30 - CAWSIGYSYEQYF TGTGCCTGGAGTATCGGATACTCCTACGAGCAGTACTTC
TRBJ2-4 TRBD1 14 TRBV6-5 - CASRLQGAENIQYF TGTGCCAGCAGACTACAGGGGGCTGAAAACATTCAGTACTTC
TRBJ2-2 - 16 TRBV7-3 once CASSLAGGMNTGELFF TGTGCCAGCAGCTTAGCCGGGGGAATGAACACCGGGGAGCTGTTTTTT
TRBJ2-5 TRBD2 15 TRBV30 - CAWSVASGSYGTQYF TGTGCCTGGAGTGTAGCTAGCGGGAGTTATGGGACCCAGTACTTC
TRBJ1-1 - 12 TRBV11-3 - CASSYGRTEAFF TGTGCCAGCAGCTACGGACGTACTGAAGCTTTCTTT
TRBJ2-5 - 17 TRBV7-9 - CASSSSLKGGYQETQYF TGTGCCAGCAGCTCCAGCCTAAAGGGGGGCTACCAAGAGACCCAGTACTTC
TRBJ1-1 TRBD1 12 TRBV5-1 once CASRTGATEAFF TGCGCCAGCAGGACAGGGGCCACTGAAGCTTTCTTT
TRBJ2-1 - 14 TRBV6-5 - CASSYSPRTAEQFF TGTGCCAGCAGTTACTCTCCCCGGACGGCTGAGCAGTTCTTC
TRBJ2-2 - 14 TRBV19 - CASIRGGSTGELFF TGTGCCAGTATTAGGGGAGGTAGCACCGGGGAGCTGTTTTTT
TRBJ2-1 - 13 TRBV18 - CASSVGSGVEQFF TGTGCCAGCTCTGTCGGGTCCGGTGTCGAGCAGTTCTTC
TRBJ2-7 - 11 TRBV29-1 - CSVIDGYEQYF TGCAGCGTTATCGACGGTTACGAGCAGTACTTC
TRBJ2-1 TRBD2 15 TRBV19 - CASSPRTSGRVEQFF TGTGCCAGTAGTCCTCGGACTAGCGGGAGGGTTGAGCAGTTCTTC
TRBJ1-5 - 12 TRBV28 - CASFRGNQPQHF TGTGCCAGTTTCCGGGGCAATCAGCCCCAGCATTTT
TRBJ2-1 TRBD2 15 TRBV9 - CASSVVAGGVNEQFF TGTGCCAGCAGCGTAGTAGCGGGAGGGGTCAATGAGCAGTTCTTC
TRBJ1-5 - 13 TRBV25-1 - CASSENSNQPQHF TGTGCCAGCAGTGAAAACAGCAATCAGCCCCAGCATTTT
TRBJ1-5 - 14 TRBV4-1 few CASSQDEGDQPQHF TGCGCCAGCAGCCAAGATGAAGGGGATCAGCCCCAGCATTTT
TRBJ1-3 - 15 TRBV7-2 - CASSFSGSSGNTIYF TGTGCCAGCAGCTTTTCAGGGTCATCTGGAAACACCATATATTTT
TRBJ1-1 - 14 TRBV7-9 - CASSPGGGDTEAFF TGTGCCAGCAGCCCCGGTGGAGGGGACACTGAAGCTTTCTTT
TRBJ1-4 - 14 TRBV4-1 - CASSTGFVGEKLFF TGCGCCAGCAGCACAGGGTTCGTGGGTGAAAAACTGTTTTTT
TRBJ2-2 - 16 TRBV27 - CASSNDPRWATGELFF TGTGCCAGCAGTAACGACCCTAGGTGGGCCACCGGGGAGCTGTTTTTT
TRBJ2-3 - 14 TRBV7-9 - CASSPPGTQYTQYF TGTGCCAGCAGCCCCCCCGGGACCCAATATACGCAGTATTTT
TRBJ2-7 TRBD2 15 TRBV3-1/TRBV3-2 - CASSRGLAGEYEQYF TGTGCCAGCAGCCGGGGACTAGCGGGAGAGTACGAGCAGTACTTC
TRBJ2-3 - 15 TRBV14 - CASSQVWDGPNTQYF TGTGCCAGCAGCCAAGTTTGGGACGGCCCTAATACGCAGTATTTT
TRBJ1-2 - 16 TRBV5-6 - CASSGRTVDAYYGYTF TGTGCCAGCAGCGGGAGGACAGTAGATGCATATTATGGCTACACCTTC
TRBJ2-6 - 19 TRBV11-2 few CASSLTVWGAASGANVLTF TGTGCCAGCAGCCTAACGGTGTGGGGGGCCGCCTCTGGGGCCAACGTCCTGACTTTC
TRBJ1-5 - 14 TRBV10-3 - CAISGPDSNQPQHF TGTGCCATCAGTGGGCCAGATAGCAATCAGCCCCAGCATTTT
TRBJ2-7 TRBD1 13 TRBV2 - CARGRQGSYEQYF TGTGCCAGGGGCCGACAGGGCTCCTACGAGCAGTACTTC
TRBJ1-5 - 15 TRBV4-2 - CASSLNDLGNQPQHF TGTGCCAGCAGCCTAAATGATTTGGGCAATCAGCCCCAGCATTTT
TRBJ1-2 TRBD1 14 TRBV9 - CASSVMDRYYGYTF TGTGCCAGCAGCGTTATGGACAGGTACTATGGCTACACCTTC
TRBJ2-3 TRBD2 14 TRBV10-3 - CAISVAGAPDTQYF TGTGCCATTTCGGTAGCGGGAGCCCCAGATACGCAGTATTTT
TRBJ1-6 - 14 TRBV6-2/TRBV6-3 once CASTPSKGGSPLHF TGTGCCAGCACCCCCTCCAAGGGCGGTTCACCCCTCCACTTT
TRBJ2-5 TRBD1 13 TRBV19 - CASRVQGGETQYF TGTGCCAGTAGGGTACAGGGGGGAGAGACCCAGTACTTC
TRBJ2-1 - 13 TRBV14 - CASSAFSYNEQFF TGTGCCAGCAGCGCTTTCTCCTACAATGAGCAGTTCTTC
TRBJ1-6 - 11 TRBV7-9 few CASSFNSPLHF TGTGCCAGCAGCTTTAATTCACCCCTCCACTTT
TRBJ1-1 - 14 TRBV7-8 - CASSLEWMNTEAFF TGTGCCAGCAGCTTGGAGTGGATGAACACTGAAGCTTTCTTT